The 31 T cell receptor beta chains below were found in one sample sequenced in a study of cytomegalovirus exposure and HLA in healthy donors (TCRdb year 2017). Receptor amplification or capture employed the immunoSEQ multiplex PCR assay. The table comes from immuneACCESS by way of TCRdb, which keeps in-frame sequences with V and J called. Part of the clones is missing from these tables; in studies checked, under half for an unresolved V gene and the rest for unknown reasons. The sample table lists some 71,000 clones, about 94% of them with a count of one. The ten largest clones capture more than 0.9% of the sample. Sequenced input: PBMCs. These receptors all come from a woman aged 18-30 years in good health and CMV-seronegative.

The rearrangement links TRBV9 to TRBJ2-2; TRBD2 matches 10 bases. Germline lookup yields CDR1 SGDLS and CDR2 YYNGEE. V was pared by 4 bases and J by 1 base, with 13 bases of the junction left unmatched. The CDR3 runs to 19 residues. The CDR3 DNA sequence: TGTGCCAGCAGCACAACTTCGGCTAGCGGGAGAGGGAACACCGGGGAGCTGTTTTTT. Translation: CASSTTSASGRGNTGELFF.

The rearrangement links TRBV2 to TRBJ1-2; maybe TRBD1 (5 bases). V shed 4 bases and J shed 0 bases, with 9 bases lying between them. Germline assignment: CDR1 SNHLY and CDR2 FYNNEI. This CDR3 has 14 amino acids. CDR3 residues: CASSVETANYGYTF. The CDR3 DNA reads as TGTGCCAGCAGTGTGGAGACAGCTAACTATGGCTACACCTTC.

This rearrangement joins TRBV27 to TRBJ2-7; 12 nucleotides line up with TRBD2. After removal of 5 bases from V and 3 bases from J, the junction contained 11 bases not matched to a gene. Germline V gene sequence: CDR1 MNHEY, CDR2 SMNVEV (reference sequence). This CDR3 has 17 amino acids. The CDR3 nucleotides are TGTGCCAGCAGTCCGTTTCCAGCGGGACTAGCGGGCTACGAGCAGTACTTC. Protein: CASSPFPAGLAGYEQYF.

This chain joins TRBV6-5 and TRBJ1-2; 8 nucleotides align to TRBD1. This CDR3 contains 13 residues. From germline, CDR1 is MNHEY and CDR2 SVGAGI. Germline trimming cut 0 bases from V and 8 bases from J; bases unmatched to any gene: 2. The CDR3 nucleotides are TGTGCCAGCAGTTACTCCGCAGGGGGCGGCTACACCTTC. This sequence encodes CASSYSAGGGYTF.

The chain couples TRBV27 to TRBJ1-1, with D possibly being TRBD1 (6 bases). Per the germline V gene, CDR1 is MNHEY and CDR2 is SMNVEV (reference sequence). CDR3 size: 14 residues. The V end was cut by 8 bases, the J end by 3 bases, with 16 bases between. Here the CDR3 DNA reads TGTGCCAGCGCCCCCAGGGGAAGGGACACTGAAGCTTTCTTT. Translated, it gives CASAPRGRDTEAFF.

V and J are TRBV13 and TRBJ2-7; the D gene is possibly TRBD2 (7 bases). This CDR3 is 15 amino acids long. Germline assignment: CDR1 PRHDT and CDR2 FYEKMQ (reference sequence). Trimming shortened V by 4 bases and J by 2 bases, and 15 bases separated the two germline ends. CDR3 DNA sequence: TGTGCCAGCAGCTCCCCTGGGGGGGCCCCCTACGAGCAGTACTTC. It codes for CASSSPGGAPYEQYF.

V and J are TRBV15 and TRBJ1-5; 8 bases line up with TRBD1. This CDR3 contains 14 residues. Trimming cost V 3 bases and J 6 bases; bases outside gene matches: 4. Germline CDR1 is LNHNV and CDR2 is YYDKDF (reference sequence). This chain's CDR3 is CATSSGQGAQPQHF. DNA for the CDR3: TGTGCCACCAGCAGTGGACAGGGTGCTCAGCCCCAGCATTTT.

By frequency in the sample, this clone is medium-sized. Other DNA sequences in this specimen translate into the identical CDR3. The chain joins TRBV2 to TRBJ1-1, with 11 bases that match TRBD1. The CDR3 runs 13 residues. V lost 6 bases and J lost 5; bases outside the gene matches: 2. The germline V gene encodes CDR1 SNHLY and CDR2 FYNNEI. The CDR3 loop reads CASSGQGATEAFF. The CDR3 DNA reads TGTGCCAGCAGCGGACAGGGGGCGACTGAAGCTTTCTTT.

The chain couples TRBV19 to TRBJ2-1, with D possibly matching TRBD1 (5 bases). Trimming took off 2 bases at V and 5 bases at J, with 10 bases between the two ends. The germline gives CDR1 LNHDA, CDR2 SQIVND (reference sequence). This CDR3 region has 14 residues. The CDR3 sequence: CASSIRGSNNEQFF. The CDR3 DNA is TGTGCCAGTAGTATAAGGGGCAGCAACAATGAGCAGTTCTTC.

This sequence joins TRBV6-1 and TRBJ1-5; D is undetermined. This CDR3 contains 16 residues. Germline CDR1 is MNHNS and CDR2 is SASEGT. Trimming removed 3 bases from V and 2 bases from J, with 14 bases in between. The CDR3 DNA reads TGTGCCAGCAGTGATTGGACCGGCGGGGGCAATCAGCCCCAGCATTTT. Translation gives CASSDWTGGGNQPQHF.

The V and J genes are TRBV7-9 and TRBJ2-3; D is perhaps TRBD1 (5 bases). CDR1 is SEHNR, CDR2 FQNEAQ, per germline (reference sequence). The CDR3 contains 13 residues. Trimming stripped 5 bases from V and 0 bases from J, with 6 bases between. CDR3 residues: CASSRQSTDTQYF. The CDR3 DNA reads TGTGCCAGCAGCCGACAGAGCACAGATACGCAGTATTTT.

In DNA, the CDR3 is TGTGCCAGCAGTTTGTGGAACAGGGCTCCACAAGAGACCCAGTACTTC. It translates to CASSLWNRAPQETQYF. The rearrangement links TRBV11-2 to TRBJ2-5, with D tentatively TRBD1 (6 bases). Deletions cut 6 bases from V and 2 bases from J, with 19 bases between. The V gene's germline CDR1 is SGHAT and CDR2 FQNNGV. This CDR3 has 16 residues.

This clone was found once. The chain couples TRBV28 to TRBJ2-7, with a possible D match to TRBD2 (5 bases). The V and J ends lost 5 bases and 6 bases respectively, with 11 bases between them. The CDR3 is made up of 12 amino acids. Germline CDR1 reads MDHEN; CDR2 reads SYDVKM. In DNA, the CDR3 is TGTGCCAGCAGTCCGCCCGGAGGCGAGCAGTACTTC. This translates into CASSPPGGEQYF.

In this sample, this clone turned up once. This chain connects TRBV6-5 to TRBJ2-7; 8 bases fit TRBD1. CDR3 length equals 14 residues. Looked up from germline, CDR1 is MNHEY and CDR2 is SVGAGI. Losses at the gene ends were 5 bases for V and 1 base for J; bases not matched to a gene: 4. In nucleotides, the CDR3 is TGTGCCAGCAGTCAGGGGGCCCTGTCCTACGAGCAGTACTTC. It specifies CASSQGALSYEQYF.

The CDR3 DNA reads TGTGCCAGCAGTCCAGTGAACACTGAAGCTTTCTTT. Residues: CASSPVNTEAFF. This chain connects TRBV28 to TRBJ1-1; D uncertain. CDR3 length: 12 amino acids. V lost 5 bases to trimming and J lost 0 bases, with 4 bases between them. Germline CDR1 MDHEN, CDR2 SYDVKM. Full variable domain (rest looked up from reference TRBV28 and TRBJ1-1): DVKVTQSSRYLVKRTGEKVFLECVQDMDHENMFWYRQDPGLGLRLIYFSYDVKMKEKGDIPEGYSVSREKKERFSLILESASTNQTSMYLCASSPVNTEAFFGQGTRLTVV.

A remark on this clone: This specimen includes other DNA sequences encoding the same CDR3. The chain is built from TRBV27 and TRBJ1-5, with D maybe TRBD1 (5 bases). Germline-derived CDR1 and CDR2 are MNHEY and SMNVEV (reference sequence). This CDR3 region has 12 residues. V lost 5 bases, J lost 6 bases, and 8 bases lay in between. This chain's CDR3 is CASSRGGQPQHF. The CDR3 DNA sequence: TGTGCCAGCAGTCGGGGGGGTCAGCCCCAGCATTTT.

In this sample, this clone turned up once. The chain joins TRBV7-3 to TRBJ2-1; D is possibly TRBD1 (5 bases). Germline CDR1 and CDR2: SGHTA and FQGTGA. V gave up 0 bases and J gave up 8 bases, with 11 bases separating them. This CDR3 comprises 14 residues. This CDR3 reads CASSLTAGSDEQFF. CDR3 DNA: TGTGCCAGCAGCTTAACGGCAGGGTCGGATGAGCAGTTCTTC.

The chain combines TRBV25-1 with TRBJ1-6; tentative D call: TRBD1 (5 bases). This CDR3 comprises 15 residues. CDR1 and CDR2 (germline): MGHDK, SYGVNS. V shed 4 bases and J shed 5 bases, with 12 bases lying between them. CDR3 sequence reads: CASSVLTGDNSPLHF. DNA of the CDR3: TGTGCCAGCAGTGTCCTCACGGGGGATAATTCACCCCTCCACTTT.

The chain combines TRBV9 with TRBJ2-1; D unclear. Looked up from germline, CDR1 is SGDLS and CDR2 is YYNGEE. The ends were cut back, 3 bases at V and 4 bases at J, with 11 bases in the middle. The CDR3 runs to 14 residues. The CDR3 bases are TGTGCCAGCAGCGCCCGACTGAATTACAATGAGCAGTTCTTC. Amino acids: CASSARLNYNEQFF.

The chain is built from TRBV6-6 and TRBJ2-2; a weak D match, TRBD1 (6 bases). Germline assignment: CDR1 MNHNY and CDR2 SVGAGI (reference sequence). V lost 4 bases and J lost 1, with 13 bases in between. The CDR3 runs 16 residues. The CDR3 nucleotides are TGTGCCAGCAGTTGGCCGGGACACGGGAACACCGGGGAGCTGTTTTTT. Translation: CASSWPGHGNTGELFF.

The chain has TRBV2 and TRBJ2-3, with no clear D. Germline V gene lookup returns CDR1 SNHLY and CDR2 FYNNEI. The CDR3 totals 12 residues. V was cut by 7 bases and J by 2 bases, with 7 bases left in between. The CDR3 spells CASTRDTDTQYF. The CDR3 bases are TGTGCCAGCACCCGAGACACAGATACGCAGTATTTT. Complete variable domain (other parts from reference TRBV2 and TRBJ2-3): EPEVTQTPSHQVTQMGQEVILRCVPISNHLYFYWYRQILGQKVEFLVSFYNNEISEKSEIFDDQFSVERPDGSNFTLKIRSTKLEDSAMYFCASTRDTDTQYFGPGTRLTVL.

V and J are TRBV5-4 and TRBJ1-2, with 8 bases identical to TRBD1. CDR3 size: 14 residues. CDR1 SGHNT and CDR2 YYREEE come from the germline V gene (reference sequence). Trimming took 0 bases from V and 8 from J; bases not matched to a gene: 6. CDR3 coding DNA: TGTGCCAGCAGCTTGGCCCAGGGGGCGGGCGGCTACACCTTC. The encoded protein is CASSLAQGAGGYTF.

The chain couples TRBV7-9 to TRBJ1-2; TRBD1 aligns across 7 bases. CDR1 and CDR2 (germline): SEHNR, FQNEAQ (reference sequence). V was clipped by 6 bases and J by 7 bases; unmatched bases: 8. CDR3 length equals 13 residues. CDR3 coding DNA: TGTGCCAGCAGTCGACAGGGCGGGGTTGGCTACACCTTC. Amino acids: CASSRQGGVGYTF. Filled out from reference TRBV7-9 and TRBJ1-2, the complete variable domain reads DTGVSQNPRHKITKRGQNVTFRCDPISEHNRLYWYRQTLGQGPEFLTYFQNEAQLEKSRLLSDRFSAERPKGSFSTLEIQRTEQGDSAMYLCASSRQGGVGYTFGSGTRLTVV.

The chain combines TRBV27 with TRBJ1-4, with no clear D. Trimming stripped 10 bases from V and 2 bases from J, with 8 bases between. Germline V gene lookup returns CDR1 MNHEY and CDR2 SMNVEV (reference sequence). CDR3 length: 12 amino acids. The CDR3 loop reads CATGETNEKLFF. In nucleotides, the CDR3 is TGTGCCACCGGGGAGACTAATGAAAAACTGTTTTTT. Filled out from reference TRBV27 and TRBJ1-4, the complete variable domain reads EAQVTQNPRYLITVTGKKLTVTCSQNMNHEYMSWYRQDPGLGLRQIYYSMNVEVTDKGDVPEGYKVSRKEKRNFPLILESPSPNQTSLYFCATGETNEKLFFGSGTQLSVL.

The sample holds one count of this clone. The chain recombines TRBV2 with TRBJ2-7; D unresolved. V lost 7 bases and J 3 bases, leaving 10 bases between the germline ends. The CDR3 has 12 residues. Germline V gives CDR1 SNHLY, CDR2 FYNNEI. CDR3: CASTRISYEQYF. CDR3 coding DNA: TGTGCCAGCACCAGGATTAGCTACGAGCAGTACTTC.

CDR3 protein: CASSGSGAGGRNEQFF. In DNA form, the CDR3 reads TGTGCCAGCAGCGGCTCCGGGGCGGGGGGGCGCAATGAGCAGTTCTTC. The chain is built from TRBV2 and TRBJ2-1; TRBD2 aligns across 9 bases. Losses at the gene ends were 6 bases for V and 6 bases for J; bases not matched to a gene: 12. This CDR3 spans 16 amino acids. In germline, CDR1 is SNHLY, CDR2 FYNNEI.

The chain joins TRBV27 to TRBJ1-2, with 8 nucleotides matching TRBD1. CDR1 is MNHEY and CDR2 is SMNVEV in the germline V gene (reference sequence). The CDR3 has 15 residues. Trimming removed 6 bases from V and 4 bases from J; junction bases left unmatched: 10. The CDR3 bases are TGTGCCAGCAGGATCGACAGGGGTAGGAGCTATGGCTACACCTTC. Translating gives CASRIDRGRSYGYTF.

V usage is TRBV4-1 and J usage is TRBJ1-2; TRBD1 agrees at 7 bases. The CDR3 extends over 14 amino acids. With 3 bases clipped from V and 7 bases from J, the junction kept 8 bases outside the gene matches. Germline V gives CDR1 MGHRA, CDR2 YSYEKL. The CDR3 here is CASSHPDRERGYTF. The CDR3 nucleotides read TGCGCCAGCAGCCACCCAGACAGGGAGCGTGGCTACACCTTC.

The chain uses TRBV7-9 and TRBJ1-2; 7 nucleotides line up with TRBD1. The ends lost 0 bases at V and 3 bases at J; junction bases unmatched: 7. This CDR3 is built from 16 residues. CDR1 is SEHNR and CDR2 is FQNEAQ in the germline V gene (reference sequence). Here the CDR3 reads CASSLAAGTVDYGYTF. The DNA for the CDR3 is TGTGCCAGCAGCTTAGCCGCCGGGACAGTCGACTATGGCTACACCTTC.

The J gene is TRBJ1-1, the V gene TRBV14; 9 positions match TRBD1. V shed 5 bases, J shed 4 bases, and the junction held 11 bases outside the gene matches. The germline V gene has CDR1 SGHDN and CDR2 FVKESK. This CDR3 contains 16 residues. CDR3 region: CASSGRGDRVLTEAFF. The CDR3 DNA follows: TGTGCCAGCAGCGGACGGGGGGACAGGGTACTCACTGAAGCTTTCTTT.

V and J are TRBV6-5 and TRBJ1-6; D is ambiguous. The V and J ends lost 0 bases and 13 bases respectively, with 7 bases between them. The germline V gene encodes CDR1 MNHEY and CDR2 SVGAGI. CDR3 length: 12 amino acids. The CDR3 reads CASSYSLGPLHF. DNA for the CDR3: TGTGCCAGCAGTTACTCGCTCGGGCCCCTCCACTTT.